Following are 17 T cell receptor beta chains from one sample sequenced in a study of CD8 T cells in Susac syndrome. Random hexamers primed reverse transcription of roughly 0.45 to 1 ug RNA. One entry per CDR3 protein, called by TCRdb with MiXCR from the immunoSEQ multiplex PCR reads. The sample shows just over 150,000 distinct CDR3 sequences, around 95% of them seen only once. The sample taken for sequencing was CD4+ T cells from PBMCs. The origin of the receptors is a human donor with Susac syndrome.

This rearrangement joins TRBV27 to TRBJ2-4, with TRBD1 matching over 9 bases. The CDR3 consists of 14 residues. Germline V CDR1 and CDR2: MNHEY, SMNVEV (reference sequence). Trimming cost V 5 bases and J 6 bases; bases outside gene matches: 5. The CDR3 DNA is TGTGCCAGCAGTCCCCTGGGACAGGGAAACATTCAGTACTTC. Encoded protein: CASSPLGQGNIQYF.

This chain joins TRBV19 and TRBJ1-5; 7 bases are shared with TRBD1. Per the germline V gene, CDR1 is LNHDA and CDR2 is SQIVND (reference sequence). The CDR3 spans 15 residues. V dropped 3 bases and J dropped 7; count of bases not matched to a gene: 9. The CDR3 is CASSIPWTGAQPQHF. The CDR3 nucleotides read TGTGCCAGTAGTATCCCCTGGACAGGCGCCCAGCCCCAGCATTTT. The whole variable domain, remainder taken from reference TRBV19 and TRBJ1-5, is DGGITQSPKYLFRKEGQNVTLSCEQNLNHDAMYWYRQDPGQGLRLIYYSQIVNDFQKGDIAEGYSVSREKKESFPLTVTSAQKNPTAFYLCASSIPWTGAQPQHFGDGTRLSIL.

The gene calls are TRBV4-1 and TRBJ2-1; D call uncertain. Germline values: CDR1 MGHRA, CDR2 YSYEKL. This CDR3 has 13 residues. V was pared by 4 bases and J by 12 bases, with 16 bases between. The CDR3 region is CASSPLGLVGQFF. As DNA, the CDR3 is TGCGCCAGCAGCCCACTTGGGCTAGTGGGGCAGTTCTTC.

The chain combines TRBV7-9 with TRBJ2-7, with 7 bases matching TRBD1. Unmatched junction bases numbered 6, after V lost 6 bases and J lost 1 base. This CDR3 comprises 14 residues. CDR1 and CDR2 (germline): SEHNR, FQNEAQ (reference sequence). For the CDR3, the DNA is TGTGCCAGCAGGAGGACAGGTGTTTCCTACGAGCAGTACTTC. Translating gives CASRRTGVSYEQYF.

The sample holds many counts of this clonotype. The V gene is TRBV27, the J gene TRBJ2-3, with unresolved D. The CDR3 runs to 11 residues. The ends were cut back, 6 bases at V and 4 bases at J, with 5 bases in the middle. CDR1 is MNHEY, CDR2 SMNVEV, per germline (reference sequence). CDR3 amino acids: CASSLADTQYF. CDR3 sequence (DNA): TGTGCCAGCAGCTTAGCAGATACGCAGTATTTT.

The V gene is TRBV5-5, the J gene TRBJ2-3, with 8 positions matching TRBD1. V shed 4 bases and J 4 bases; nucleotides not matched to a gene: 8. CDR1 is SGHKS and CDR2 is YYEKEE in the germline V gene (reference sequence). The CDR3 consists of 15 residues. This chain's CDR3 is CASSTGQVNADTQYF. The CDR3 bases are TGTGCCAGCAGCACGGGACAGGTCAATGCAGATACGCAGTATTTT.

V is TRBV12-3 or TRBV12-4 and J is TRBJ1-2; D remains unclear. There are 14 residues in the CDR3. Trimming removed 3 bases at V and 4 bases at J, with 12 bases between. This CDR3 is CASSFRVGFYGYTF. For the CDR3, the DNA is TGTGCCAGCAGTTTTAGAGTGGGGTTCTATGGCTACACCTTC.

The V call is TRBV29-1, the J call TRBJ2-3, with D tentatively TRBD1 or TRBD2 (5 bases each). The germline V gene encodes CDR1 SQVTM and CDR2 ANQGSEA. Trimming pared 5 bases from V and 2 bases from J, leaving 11 bases between. CDR3 size: 13 residues. The CDR3 bases are TGCAGCGTTCCGAGGGGAGCCACAGATACGCAGTATTTT. It translates to CSVPRGATDTQYF.

V usage is TRBV5-1 and J usage is TRBJ1-3; perhaps TRBD1 as D (5 bases). V dropped 4 bases and J dropped 2 bases, with 13 bases sitting between them. Germline V gene lookup returns CDR1 SGHRS and CDR2 YFSETQ. The CDR3 covers 15 residues. The CDR3 DNA follows: TGCGCCAGCAGCGGAAGCGGGGACCCTGGAAACACCATATATTTT. Protein sequence: CASSGSGDPGNTIYF.

The chain is built from TRBV5-1 and TRBJ2-7; TRBD1 matches 7 bases. Germline V lookup: CDR1 SGHRS, CDR2 YFSETQ. There are 13 residues in the CDR3. The V gene end was trimmed by 4 bases and the J gene end by 5 bases; junction bases not matched to a gene: 6. CDR3 region: CASSARQGDEQYF. The CDR3 bases are TGCGCCAGCAGCGCCCGACAGGGAGACGAGCAGTACTTC.

The chain joins TRBV6-5 to TRBJ2-3; the D is unclear. CDR3 size: 14 residues. V shed 6 bases and J shed 1 base, with 11 bases lying between them. The germline V gene encodes CDR1 MNHEY and CDR2 SVGAGI. This chain's CDR3 is CASSRTQRTDTQYF. CDR3 nucleotide sequence: TGTGCCAGCAGCCGGACCCAACGCACAGATACGCAGTATTTT.

V is TRBV4-1 and J is TRBJ2-3; no clear D. Germline CDR1 MGHRA, CDR2 YSYEKL. This CDR3 is 15 amino acids long. V lost 5 bases to trimming and J lost 1 base, with 13 bases between them. For the CDR3, the DNA is TGCGCCAGCAGCTCTATAGCCATCCGCACAGATACGCAGTATTTT. It codes for CASSSIAIRTDTQYF.

V and J are TRBV20-1 and TRBJ2-3; the D is unclear. The germline CDR1 and CDR2 sequences are DFQATT and SNEGSKA (reference sequence). V dropped 7 bases and J dropped 6 bases, with 11 bases sitting between them. The CDR3 has 11 amino acids. The CDR3, as DNA: TGCAGTGTAATACTTCAGGATACGCAGTATTTT. Its translation: CSVILQDTQYF.

The chain combines TRBV20-1 with TRBJ2-3, with 12 bases that match TRBD2. The V and J ends lost 5 bases and 6 bases, in that order; junction bases with no gene match: 9. Per germline, CDR1 DFQATT and CDR2 SNEGSKA (reference sequence). The CDR3 contains 15 residues. The CDR3 nucleotides read TGCAGTGCTCTACTACTAGCGGGGGGTAGGGATACGCAGTATTTT. Translation: CSALLLAGGRDTQYF.

V and J are TRBV3-1 and TRBJ2-1; 13 positions agree with TRBD2. Germline V gene sequence: CDR1 LGHDT, CDR2 YNNKEL (reference sequence). The CDR3 contains 13 residues. Germline trimming cut 10 bases from V and 7 bases from J; bases unmatched to any gene: 4. CDR3: CATSGLAGNEQFF. The CDR3 nucleotides read TGTGCCACCTCGGGACTAGCGGGGAATGAGCAGTTCTTC.

V is TRBV28 and J is TRBJ2-1; no reliable D call. The CDR3 has 11 residues. V lost 7 bases and J lost 3, with 4 bases in between. Germline CDR1 MDHEN, CDR2 SYDVKM. CDR3 in DNA: TGTGCCAGCACTCTCTACAATGAGCAGTTCTTC. The encoded protein is CASTLYNEQFF.

Here the CDR3 DNA reads TGTGCCAGCGGAGGGACAGGGCGTCACGAGCAGTACTTC. Translating gives CASGGTGRHEQYF. The chain couples TRBV12-3 or TRBV12-4 to TRBJ2-7; 9 bases align to TRBD1. The V segment lost 8 bases and the J segment 5 bases; nucleotides outside the gene matches: 7. The CDR3 consists of 13 residues.